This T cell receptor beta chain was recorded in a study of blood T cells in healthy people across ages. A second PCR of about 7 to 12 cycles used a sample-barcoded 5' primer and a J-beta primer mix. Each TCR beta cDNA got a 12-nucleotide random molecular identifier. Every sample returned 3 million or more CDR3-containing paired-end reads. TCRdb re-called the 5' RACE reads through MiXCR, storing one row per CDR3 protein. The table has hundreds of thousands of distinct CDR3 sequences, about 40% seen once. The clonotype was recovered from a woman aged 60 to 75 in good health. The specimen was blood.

The DNA of the CDR3 is TGTGCCAGCAGTTTCGGAACGTGGCCGAATTATGTGGAGACCCAGTACTTC. Its translation: CASSFGTWPNYVETQYF. The rearrangement links TRBV12-3 or TRBV12-4 to TRBJ2-5; D gene ambiguous. V shed 3 bases and J shed 5 bases, with 22 bases lying between them. There are 17 residues in the CDR3.